This T cell receptor beta chain was documented in a study of cytomegalovirus exposure and HLA in healthy donors. Study-level background: Within an early data release were around 87 million unique TCRs drawn from HLA-typed donors.

This clone was recorded a few times. The antigen remains unidentified. The PCR ran on 60 Vbeta and 13 Jbeta primers. Only in-frame clones appear in the TCRdb table, and some are missing; sequencing was by immunoSEQ multiplex PCR. The sample holds about 98,000 clones, around 72% seen once. General study results and limits: About 87% or about 30% of the time was how often most TCR beta V segments were productive, according to an earlier analysis.

This receptor was identified in a man aged 18 to 29 in good health and CMV-seropositive. Material: PBMCs.

CDR3 DNA: TGTGCCAGCAGCCAAGAGGCAGGCCTCGGAAACATTCAGTACTTC. It yields the protein CASSQEAGLGNIQYF. J is TRBJ2-4 and V is TRBV4-2; D is unresolved. The CDR3 runs 15 residues. V was cut by 0 bases and J by 6 bases, with 12 bases left in between. The germline CDR1 and CDR2 sequences are LGHNA and YNFKEQ.